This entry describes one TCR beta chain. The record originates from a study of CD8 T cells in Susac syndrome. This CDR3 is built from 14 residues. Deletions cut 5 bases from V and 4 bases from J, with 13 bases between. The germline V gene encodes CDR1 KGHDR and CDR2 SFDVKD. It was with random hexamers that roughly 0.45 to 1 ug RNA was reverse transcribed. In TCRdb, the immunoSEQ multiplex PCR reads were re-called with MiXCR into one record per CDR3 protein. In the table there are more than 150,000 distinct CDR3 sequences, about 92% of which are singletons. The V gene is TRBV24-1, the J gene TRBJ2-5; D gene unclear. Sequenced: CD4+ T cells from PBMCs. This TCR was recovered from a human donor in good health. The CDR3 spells CATSGDLEIETQYF. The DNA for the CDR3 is TGTGCCACCAGTGGAGACTTGGAGATAGAGACCCAGTACTTC.